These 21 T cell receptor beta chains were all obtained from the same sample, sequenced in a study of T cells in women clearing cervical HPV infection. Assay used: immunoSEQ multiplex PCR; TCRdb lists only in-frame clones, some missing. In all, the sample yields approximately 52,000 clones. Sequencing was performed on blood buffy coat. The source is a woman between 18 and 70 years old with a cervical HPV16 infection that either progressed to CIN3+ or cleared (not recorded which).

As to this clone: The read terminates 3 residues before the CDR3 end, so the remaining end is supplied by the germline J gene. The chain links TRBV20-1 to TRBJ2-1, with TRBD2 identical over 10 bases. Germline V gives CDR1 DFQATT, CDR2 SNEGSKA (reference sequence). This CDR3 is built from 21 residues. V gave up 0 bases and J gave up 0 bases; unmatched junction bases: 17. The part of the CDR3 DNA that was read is TGCAGTGCTAGAGATGGATTGCTAGCGGGAGTTGGGAGCCCCTCCTACAATGAG. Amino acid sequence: CSARDGLLAGVGSPSYNE. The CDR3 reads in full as CSARDGLLAGVGSPSYNEQFF.

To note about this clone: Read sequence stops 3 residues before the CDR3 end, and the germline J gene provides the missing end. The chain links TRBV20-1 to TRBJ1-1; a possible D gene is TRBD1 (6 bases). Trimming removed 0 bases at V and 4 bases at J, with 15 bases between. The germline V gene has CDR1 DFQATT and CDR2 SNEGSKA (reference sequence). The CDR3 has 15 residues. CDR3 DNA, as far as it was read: TGCAGTGCTAGAGATCTGCGGGCCAGGGGCACTGAA. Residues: CSARDLRARGTE. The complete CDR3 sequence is CSARDLRARGTEAFF.

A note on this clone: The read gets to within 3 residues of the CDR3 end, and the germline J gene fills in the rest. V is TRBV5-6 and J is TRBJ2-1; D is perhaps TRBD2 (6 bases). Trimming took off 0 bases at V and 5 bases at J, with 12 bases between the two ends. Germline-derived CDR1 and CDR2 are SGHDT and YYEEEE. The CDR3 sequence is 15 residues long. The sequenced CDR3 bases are TGTGCCAGCAGCTTGGTGGAGGGCCCGGACAATGAG. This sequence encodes CASSLVEGPDNE. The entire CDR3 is CASSLVEGPDNEQFF.

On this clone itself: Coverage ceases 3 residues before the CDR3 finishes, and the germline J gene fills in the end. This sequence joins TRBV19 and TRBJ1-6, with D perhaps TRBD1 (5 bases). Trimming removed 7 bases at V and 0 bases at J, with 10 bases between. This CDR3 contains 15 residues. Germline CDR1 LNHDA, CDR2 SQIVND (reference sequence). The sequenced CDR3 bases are TGTGCCAGTAATACGGACAACTCCTATAATTCACCC. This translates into CASNTDNSYNSP. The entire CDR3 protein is CASNTDNSYNSPLHF.

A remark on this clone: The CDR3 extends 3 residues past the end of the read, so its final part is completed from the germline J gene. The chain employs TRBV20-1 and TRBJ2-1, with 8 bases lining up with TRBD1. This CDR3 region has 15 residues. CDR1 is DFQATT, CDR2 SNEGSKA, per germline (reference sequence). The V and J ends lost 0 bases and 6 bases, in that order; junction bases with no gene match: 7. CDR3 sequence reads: CSARDWTGSSNEQFF. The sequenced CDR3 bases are TGCAGTGCTAGAGATTGGACAGGGTCATCCAATGAG.

Partial CDR3 DNA: TGCAGTGCTAGAGACCGATCCGGGACAGGGGACTATGGC. Protein: CSARDRSGTGDYG. The full CDR3 protein reads CSARDRSGTGDYGYTF. V gene TRBV20-1 combines with J gene TRBJ1-2; 10 bases align to TRBD1. The sequenced fragment ends 3 residues before the CDR3 boundary, so the rest is inferred from the germline J gene. The CDR3 spans 16 residues. V trimming: 0 bases; J trimming: 3 bases; junction bases outside the gene matches: 7. Germline-derived CDR1 and CDR2 are DFQATT and SNEGSKA (reference sequence).

CDR3 in amino acids: CAWGNQGETQYF. The covered CDR3 bases are TGTGCCTGGGGAAATCAAGGGGAGACC. The rearrangement joins TRBV30 to TRBJ2-5; D ambiguous. The read ends 3 residues shy of where the CDR3 ends; the end is completed using the germline J gene. Per the germline V gene, CDR1 is GTSNPN and CDR2 is SVGIG (reference sequence). V shed 5 bases and J shed 5 bases, with 12 bases lying between them. CDR3 length: 12 residues.

CDR3 amino acids: CASRSPTGFNSPLHF. The sequenced CDR3 bases are TGTGCCAGTCGTTCACCGACAGGGTTTAATTCACCC. The genes are TRBV7-2 and TRBJ1-6; 7 bases fit TRBD1. Read coverage stops 3 residues before the CDR3 terminus; the germline J gene supplies the remainder. Germline V gene lookup returns CDR1 SGHTA and CDR2 FQGNSA. The CDR3 consists of 15 residues. V trimming: 9 bases; J trimming: 6 bases; junction bases outside the gene matches: 11.

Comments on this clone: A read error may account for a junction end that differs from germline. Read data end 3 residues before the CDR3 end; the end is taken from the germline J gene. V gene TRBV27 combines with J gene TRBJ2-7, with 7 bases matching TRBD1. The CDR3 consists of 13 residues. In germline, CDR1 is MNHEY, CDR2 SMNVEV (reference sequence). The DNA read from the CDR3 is TGTGCCGGCAGGGACAGACACCGCTACGAG. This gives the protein CAGRDRHRYE. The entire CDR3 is CAGRDRHRYEQYF.

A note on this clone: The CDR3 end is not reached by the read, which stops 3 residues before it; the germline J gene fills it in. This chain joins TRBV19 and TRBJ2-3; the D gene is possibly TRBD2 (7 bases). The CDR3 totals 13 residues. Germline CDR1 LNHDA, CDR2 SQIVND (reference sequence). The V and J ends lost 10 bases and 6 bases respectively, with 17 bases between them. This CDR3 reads CAISRGAGDTQYF. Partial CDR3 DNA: TGTGCCATTTCACGGGGGGCCGGTGATACG.

The CDR3 loop is CSARDNFNTGELFF. The CDR3 bases that were read are TGCAGTGCTAGAGATAACTTTAACACCGGGGAG. The chain has TRBV20-1 and TRBJ2-2; no clear D. The sequence runs out 3 residues before the end of the CDR3; the remainder is reconstructed from the germline J gene. Trimming cost V 0 bases and J 2 bases, with 7 bases left between them. From germline, CDR1 is DFQATT and CDR2 SNEGSKA (reference sequence). The CDR3 extends over 14 amino acids.

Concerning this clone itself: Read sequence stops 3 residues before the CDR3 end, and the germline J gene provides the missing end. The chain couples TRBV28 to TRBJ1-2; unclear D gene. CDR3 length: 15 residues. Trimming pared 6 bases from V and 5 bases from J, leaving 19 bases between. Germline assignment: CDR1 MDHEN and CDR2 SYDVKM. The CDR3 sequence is CASSTITGLRYGYTF. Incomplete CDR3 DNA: TGTGCCAGCAGCACGATCACGGGGTTGCGGTATGGC.

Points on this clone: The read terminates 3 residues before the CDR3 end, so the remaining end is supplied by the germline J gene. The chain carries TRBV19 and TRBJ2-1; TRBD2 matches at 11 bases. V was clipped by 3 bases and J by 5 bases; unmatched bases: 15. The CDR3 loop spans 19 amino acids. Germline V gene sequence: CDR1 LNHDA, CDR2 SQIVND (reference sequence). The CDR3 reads CASSIVRSGTSGRNNEQFF. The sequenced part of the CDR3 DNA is TGTGCCAGTAGTATTGTCCGTAGCGGAACTAGCGGGAGAAACAATGAG.

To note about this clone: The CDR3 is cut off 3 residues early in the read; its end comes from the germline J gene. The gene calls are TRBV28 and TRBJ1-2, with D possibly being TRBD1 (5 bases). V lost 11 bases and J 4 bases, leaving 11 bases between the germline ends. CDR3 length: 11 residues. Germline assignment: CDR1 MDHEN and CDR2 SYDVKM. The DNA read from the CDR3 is TGTGCCTCCAGGGTGGCCTATGGC. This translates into CASRVAYG. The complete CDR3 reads CASRVAYGYTF.

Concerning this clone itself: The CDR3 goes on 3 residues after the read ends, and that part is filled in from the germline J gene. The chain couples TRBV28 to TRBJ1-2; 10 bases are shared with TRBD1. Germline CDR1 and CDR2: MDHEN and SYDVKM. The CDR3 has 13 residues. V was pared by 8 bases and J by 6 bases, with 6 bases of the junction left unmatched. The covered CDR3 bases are TGTGCCAGCCTCGGGGGACAGGGGAATGGC. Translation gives CASLGGQGNG. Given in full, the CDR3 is CASLGGQGNGYTF.

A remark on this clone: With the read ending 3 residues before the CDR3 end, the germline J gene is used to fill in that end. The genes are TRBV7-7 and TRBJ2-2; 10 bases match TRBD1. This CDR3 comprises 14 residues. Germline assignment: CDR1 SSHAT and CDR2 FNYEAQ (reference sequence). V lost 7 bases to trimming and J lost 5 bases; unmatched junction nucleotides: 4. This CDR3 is CASTPGQGTGELFF. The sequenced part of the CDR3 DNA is TGTGCCAGCACTCCGGGACAGGGGACCGGGGAG.

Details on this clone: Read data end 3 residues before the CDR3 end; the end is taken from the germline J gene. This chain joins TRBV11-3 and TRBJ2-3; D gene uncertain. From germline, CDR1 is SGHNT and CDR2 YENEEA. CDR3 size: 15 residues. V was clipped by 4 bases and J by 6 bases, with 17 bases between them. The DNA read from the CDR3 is TGTGCCAGCAGCTCACCCCCACCCTCCGGGGATACG. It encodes CASSSPPPSGDT. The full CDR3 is CASSSPPPSGDTQYF.

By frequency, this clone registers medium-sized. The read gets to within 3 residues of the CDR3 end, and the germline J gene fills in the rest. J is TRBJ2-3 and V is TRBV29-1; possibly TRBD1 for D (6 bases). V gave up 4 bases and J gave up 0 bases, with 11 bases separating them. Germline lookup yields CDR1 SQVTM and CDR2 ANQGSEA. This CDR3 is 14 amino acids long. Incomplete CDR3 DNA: TGCAGCGTTGTCAGGGGCCTCAGCACAGATACG. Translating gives CSVVRGLSTDT. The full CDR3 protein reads CSVVRGLSTDTQYF.

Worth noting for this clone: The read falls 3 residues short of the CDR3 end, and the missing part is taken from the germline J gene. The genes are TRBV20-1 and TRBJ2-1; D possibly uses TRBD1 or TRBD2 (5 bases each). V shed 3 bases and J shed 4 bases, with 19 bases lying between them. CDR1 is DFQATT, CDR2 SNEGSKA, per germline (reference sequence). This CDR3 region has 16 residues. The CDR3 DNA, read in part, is TGCAGTGCTAGGTTGAGGGGAAGGGGTACTTACAATGAG. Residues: CSARLRGRGTYNE. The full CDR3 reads CSARLRGRGTYNEQFF.

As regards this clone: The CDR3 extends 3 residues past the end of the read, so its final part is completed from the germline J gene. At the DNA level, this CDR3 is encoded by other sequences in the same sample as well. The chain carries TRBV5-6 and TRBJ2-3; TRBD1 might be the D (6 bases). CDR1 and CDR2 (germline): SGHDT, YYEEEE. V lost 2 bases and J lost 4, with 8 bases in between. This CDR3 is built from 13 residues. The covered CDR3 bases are TGTGCCAGCAGCTTACAGGGCCCAGATACG. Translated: CASSLQGPDT. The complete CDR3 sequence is CASSLQGPDTQYF. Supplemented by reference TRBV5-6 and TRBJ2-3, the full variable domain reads DAGVTQSPTHLIKTRGQQVTLRCSPKSGHDTVSWYQQALGQGPQFIFQYYEEEERQRGNFPDRFSGHQFPNYSSELNVNALLLGDSALYLCASSLQGPDTQYFGPGTRLTVL.

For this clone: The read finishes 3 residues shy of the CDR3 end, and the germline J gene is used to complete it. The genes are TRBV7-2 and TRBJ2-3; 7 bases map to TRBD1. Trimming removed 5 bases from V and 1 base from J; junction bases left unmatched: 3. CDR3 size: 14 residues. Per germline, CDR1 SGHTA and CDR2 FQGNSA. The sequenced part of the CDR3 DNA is TGTGCCAGCAGCCCCGGACAGGGCACAGATACG. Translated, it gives CASSPGQGTDT. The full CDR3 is CASSPGQGTDTQYF. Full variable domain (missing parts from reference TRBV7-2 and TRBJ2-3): GAGVSQSPSNKVTEKGKDVELRCDPISGHTALYWYRQSLGQGLEFLIYFQGNSAPDKSGLPSDRFSAERTGGSVSTLTIQRTQQEDSAVYLCASSPGQGTDTQYFGPGTRLTVL.